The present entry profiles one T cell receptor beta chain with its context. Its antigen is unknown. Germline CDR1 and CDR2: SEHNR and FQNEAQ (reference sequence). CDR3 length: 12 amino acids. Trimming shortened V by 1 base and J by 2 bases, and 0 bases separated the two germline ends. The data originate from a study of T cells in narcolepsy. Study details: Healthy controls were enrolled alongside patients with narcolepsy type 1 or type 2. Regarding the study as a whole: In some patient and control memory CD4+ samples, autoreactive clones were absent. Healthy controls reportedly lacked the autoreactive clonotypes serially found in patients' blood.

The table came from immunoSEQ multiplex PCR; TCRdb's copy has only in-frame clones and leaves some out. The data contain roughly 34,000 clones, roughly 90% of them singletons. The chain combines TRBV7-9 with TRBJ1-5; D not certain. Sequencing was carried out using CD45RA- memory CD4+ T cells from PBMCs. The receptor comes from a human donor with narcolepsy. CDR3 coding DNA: TGTGCCAGCAGCTTAGGCAATCAGCCCCAGCATTTT. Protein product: CASSLGNQPQHF.